The present TCR beta chain was sequenced within a study of shared clonotypes between healthy human individuals. V was shortened by 2 bases and J by 4 bases, with 14 bases between the two germline ends. From germline, CDR1 is MNHNY and CDR2 SVGAGI (reference sequence). The CDR3 totals 15 residues. Profiling relied on immunoSEQ multiplex PCR, and the TCRdb table lists in-frame clones only, not all of them. The data show some 2,100,000 clones, almost 96% seen once. The sequenced sample consisted of naive CD4+ T cells sorted from blood. Subset denoted: CD45RA+ positively selected. This chain connects TRBV6-6 to TRBJ1-1; D call uncertain. The TCR sequence derives from a young man in good health. The CDR3 protein is CASSYDGTRGTEAFF. The CDR3 nucleotides read TGTGCCAGCAGTTACGACGGCACTCGCGGCACTGAAGCTTTCTTT.